This entry describes one T cell receptor (beta chain). This record comes from a study of blood T cell repertoires in COVID-19. Study background: The United States, Italy and Spain provided the acute and convalescent COVID-19 samples. Sample material is recorded as cDNA or gDNA derived from T cells, B-cell-depleted T cells, or PBMCs.

Source study methods: How many nucleated cells were present was estimated from reference gene primer amplification. Measured with immunoSEQ multiplex PCR; TCRdb has only the in-frame clones, and not every one. V and J calls and clone size are given by that table; D and trimming were obtained from the DNA. The repertoire includes approximately 350,000 clones, around 86% of them detected once, and about 5.4% sits in the top ten. CDR1 is LGHNA and CDR2 is YNFKEQ in the germline V gene. The CDR3 runs to 16 residues. Trimming took 2 bases from V and 4 from J; bases not matched to a gene: 7. The V and J genes are TRBV4-2 and TRBJ2-2; 7 nucleotides align to TRBD2. The source is a woman aged 50 to 65 who had recovered from COVID-19. Input material: PBMCs or T cells enriched from blood (not recorded which). The CDR3 loop reads CASSQKGGAGTGELFF. The DNA of the CDR3 is TGTGCCAGCAGCCAAAAGGGAGGGGCCGGCACCGGGGAGCTGTTTTTT.